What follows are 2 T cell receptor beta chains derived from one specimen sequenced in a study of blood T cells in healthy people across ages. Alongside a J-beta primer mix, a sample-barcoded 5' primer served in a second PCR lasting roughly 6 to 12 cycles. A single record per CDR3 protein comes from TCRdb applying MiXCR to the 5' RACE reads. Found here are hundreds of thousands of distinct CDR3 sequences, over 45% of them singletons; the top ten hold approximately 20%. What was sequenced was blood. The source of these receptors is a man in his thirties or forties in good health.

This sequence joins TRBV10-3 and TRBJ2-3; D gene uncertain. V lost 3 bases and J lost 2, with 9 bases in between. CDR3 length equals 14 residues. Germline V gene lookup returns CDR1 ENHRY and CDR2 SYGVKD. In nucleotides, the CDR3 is TGTGCCATCAGTGATAGGCTGAACACAGATACGCAGTATTTT. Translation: CAISDRLNTDTQYF.

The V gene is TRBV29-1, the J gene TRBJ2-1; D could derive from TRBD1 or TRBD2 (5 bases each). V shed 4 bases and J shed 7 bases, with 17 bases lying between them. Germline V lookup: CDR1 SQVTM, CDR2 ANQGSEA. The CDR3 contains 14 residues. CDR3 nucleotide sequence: TGCAGCGTTGGCAAAGGGGATTGGGGGAATGAGCAGTTCTTC. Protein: CSVGKGDWGNEQFF.